The source of this T cell receptor (beta chain) is a study of blood T cell repertoires in COVID-19. This clone was seen a few times. Clones were read by immunoSEQ multiplex PCR, and TCRdb kept only the in-frame ones, dropping some. The table lists 240,000 or so clones, about 80% of them singletons, with about 3.1% in the top ten. The CDR3 has 15 residues. Trimming pared 5 bases from V and 5 bases from J, leaving 18 bases between. Germline CDR1 and CDR2: MNHEY and SMNVEV (reference sequence). The genes are TRBV27 and TRBJ1-1; tentatively, D is TRBD1 (6 bases). Sample: peripheral blood. The sequence was obtained from an elderly woman with acute or convalescent COVID-19. As DNA, the CDR3 is TGTGCCAGCAGTACCCGCAAAGGGGGTGAAACTGAAGCTTTCTTT. Protein sequence: CASSTRKGGETEAFF.